These 5 T cell receptor beta chains came from one sample sequenced in a study of T cell responses to AZD1222 COVID-19 vaccine (dated by TCRdb to about 2021). The time point tag for this specimen amounts to: baseline before first vaccination. Libraries came from the immunoSEQ multiplex PCR assay. The table was pulled from immuneACCESS by TCRdb, which kept in-frame rearrangements only. Such tables lose some clones; where checked, under half of the loss comes from unresolved V genes, and the rest has no known cause. This sample comprises roughly 140,000 clones, more than 75% of them detected only once. Approximately 5.2% of the sample is taken by the ten largest. The sequenced sample was peripheral blood, obtained on day 0 of AZD1222 vaccination. The receptors stem from an adult in good health.

In DNA, the CDR3 is TGTGCCAGCAGTTACACATGGACAGGGGGCGACGAGCAGTACTTC. The encoded protein is CASSYTWTGGDEQYF. This chain links TRBV6-6 with TRBJ2-7, with 11 bases matching TRBD1. Germline CDR1 reads MNHNY; CDR2 reads SVGAGI (reference sequence). The V and J ends lost 2 bases and 5 bases, in that order; junction bases with no gene match: 5. CDR3 length: 15 residues.

The rearrangement joins TRBV3-1 (or the pseudogene TRBV3-2) to TRBJ2-7; 12 bases match TRBD2. Per germline, CDR1 LGHDT and CDR2 YNNKEL (reference sequence). Trimming removed 4 bases from V and 6 bases from J; junction bases left unmatched: 7. The CDR3 is 15 amino acids. The CDR3 spells CASSPGEGLAGEQYF. The CDR3 DNA reads as TGTGCCAGCAGCCCCGGAGAGGGACTAGCGGGCGAGCAGTACTTC.

The table lists this clone with a count of one. The chain links TRBV21-1 to TRBJ1-5; TRBD1, as called in the table, went unchecked against the DNA. TRBV21-1 is assigned pseudogene status. This CDR3 is 16 amino acids long. CDR3 residues: CASSGEGIGGFQPQHF. The CDR3 nucleotides are TGTGCCAGCAGCGGAGAGGGGATAGGGGGCTTTCAGCCCCAGCATTTT.

This rearrangement joins TRBV7-9 to TRBJ1-2; TRBD1 is a possible D gene (6 bases). Germline lookup yields CDR1 SEHNR and CDR2 FQNEAQ (reference sequence). The CDR3 runs 14 residues. V was trimmed by 1 base and J by 8 bases, leaving 14 bases between them. The CDR3 region is CASSLGQAQEGYTF. CDR3 DNA: TGTGCCAGCAGCTTAGGACAGGCCCAAGAGGGCTACACCTTC.

This chain links TRBV4-2 with TRBJ1-4, with 8 bases fitting TRBD1. The CDR3 totals 18 residues. Germline assignment: CDR1 LGHNA and CDR2 YNFKEQ. V shed 6 bases, J shed 0 bases, and the junction held 12 bases outside the gene matches. CDR3 in DNA: TGTGCCAGCAGTCAGGGGGCAGGGGGGCTAACAACTAATGAAAAACTGTTTTTT. As protein: CASSQGAGGLTTNEKLFF.